This T cell receptor (beta chain) was recorded in a study of blood T cell repertoires in COVID-19. The data were produced by immunoSEQ multiplex PCR, yet TCRdb's version contains in-frame clones alone and is incomplete. The data contain roughly 340,000 clones, approximately 87% of them seen just once; the ten biggest clones take up about 6%. Seattle cases were enrolled at active infection and followed longitudinally. The sequence derives from a woman aged 45-60 years with COVID-19, enrolled during active disease. The sample consisted of peripheral blood.

CDR3 in DNA: TGTGCCTCTGGAACAGGGCTATATTACGAGCAGTACTTC. Translated: CASGTGLYYEQYF. The chain couples TRBV15 to TRBJ2-7; weak D call: TRBD1 (6 bases). The CDR3 is made up of 13 amino acids. Per germline, CDR1 LNHNV and CDR2 YYDKDF (reference sequence). Trimming shortened V by 11 bases and J by 4 bases, and 18 bases separated the two germline ends. Based on the CDR3 plus reference TRBV15 and TRBJ2-7, the full variable domain is DAMVIQNPRYQVTQFGKPVTLSCSQTLNHNVMYWYQQKSSQAPKLLFHYYDKDFNNEADTPDNFQSRRPNTSFCFLDIRSPGLGDTAMYLCASGTGLYYEQYFGPGTRLTVT.